A selection of T cell receptor beta chains follows, all from one sample in a study of T cells in tumors after PD-1 blockade. TCRdb's copy holds only in-frame clones and misses some; the assay was immunoSEQ multiplex PCR. The data contain some 4,000 clones, about 67% of them seen just once; the ten biggest clones take up roughly 19%. This specimen consisted of tumor tissue, obtained before anti-PD-1 treatment. All receptors derive from a human donor with basal cell carcinoma. CDR3s include the opening cysteine and the closing phenylalanine or tryptophan. Fields, in order: D gene, V gene, J gene, clone size, CDR3 protein, CDR3 DNA. D genes are given only for firm matches. Size values are once, few and many counts, or a class for expanded clones, and some rows have none.

TRBD2,TRBV2,TRBJ2-1,.,CPRSYGGAGEGSSYNEQFF,TGTCCCCGCAGTTACGGGGGGGCGGGGGAGGGGAGCTCCTACAATGAGCAGTTCTTC
TRBD2,TRBV29-1,TRBJ2-5,.,CSSGGDRETQYF,TGCAGCTCCGGGGGGGATCGAGAGACCCAGTACTTC
.,TRBV19,TRBJ2-3,few,CASSKKDPSDTQYF,TGTGCCAGTAGTAAAAAGGACCCGTCAGATACGCAGTATTTT
.,TRBV10-3,TRBJ2-4,few,CAISVGLGKNIQYF,TGTGCCATCAGCGTGGGTCTAGGGAAAAACATTCAGTACTTC
TRBD1,TRBV4-1,TRBJ1-2,large,CASSQDPDRGQGYTF,TGCGCCAGCAGCCAAGATCCCGACAGGGGGCAAGGCTACACCTTC
TRBD2,TRBV6-5,TRBJ2-1,once,CASSSPRLAGDNEQFF,TGTGCCAGCAGTTCCCCTAGGTTAGCGGGGGACAATGAGCAGTTCTTC
.,TRBV7-2,TRBJ2-1,few,CASSLDSGSYNEQFF,TGTGCCAGCAGCTTAGACAGCGGTTCCTACAATGAGCAGTTCTTC
.,TRBV7-9,TRBJ2-2,once,CASSWDVGWEKNTGELFF,TGTGCCAGCAGCTGGGACGTCGGATGGGAAAAGAACACCGGGGAGCTGTTTTTT
.,TRBV5-1,TRBJ2-5,.,CASSMGHPQETQYF,TGCGCCAGCAGCATGGGACACCCCCAAGAGACCCAGTACTTC
.,TRBV19,TRBJ2-1,.,CASSMGSDEQFF,TGTGCCAGTAGTATGGGTAGCGATGAGCAGTTCTTC
.,TRBV20-1,TRBJ2-1,.,CSAGLRNEQFF,TGCAGTGCCGGCCTGAGGAATGAGCAGTTCTTC